Listed below are T cell receptor beta chains from one sample, sequenced in a study of blood T cells in healthy people across ages. TCRdb fed the 5' RACE reads into MiXCR, producing one record per CDR3 protein. This table holds approximately 780,000 distinct CDR3 sequences, roughly 25% found once. The same specimen was also included in a second study, on T cells of mothers and their children.

Material for sequencing was blood. The source is a boy aged 5-17 years in good health. Each CDR3 is given with its conserved first and last residue. D genes are given only for firm matches. A clone size is listed for some rows: how often the clone was seen (once, few, many), or a class if it is expanded.

J: TRBJ2-2; D: NA; size: few; V: TRBV5-1; DNA: TGCGCCAGCAGCACGTCCGGTGCGAACACCGGGGAGCTGTTTTTT; CDR3: CASSTSGANTGELFF
J: TRBJ1-3; D: NA; size: NA; V: TRBV23-1; DNA: TGCGCCAGCAGCCTCATCATGGGGGGCCTCATCGAGCCCCAAGGAAACACCATATATTTT; CDR3: CASSLIMGGLIEPQGNTIYF
J: TRBJ1-2; D: NA; size: few; V: TRBV29-1; DNA: TGCAGCGTCTTATCGACAGGACGGAAAGGCTACACCTTC; CDR3: CSVLSTGRKGYTF
J: TRBJ2-4; D: NA; size: NA; V: TRBV6-5; DNA: TGTGCCAGCAGTTACTCCGCGACGGTAGCCAAAAACATTCAGTACTTC; CDR3: CASSYSATVAKNIQYF
J: TRBJ2-7; D: NA; size: few; V: TRBV15; DNA: TGTGCCACCAGCAGAGATAGGGGATTCTACGAGCAGTACTTC; CDR3: CATSRDRGFYEQYF
J: TRBJ1-6; D: TRBD1; size: NA; V: TRBV9; DNA: TGTGCCAGCAGCGTAGCTGGGACAGAACCCCTCCACTTT; CDR3: CASSVAGTEPLHF
J: TRBJ2-7; D: NA; size: NA; V: TRBV6-6; DNA: TGTGCCAGCAGTTACGGTGGGAGAGAGGGGGCCTACGAGCAGTACTTC; CDR3: CASSYGGREGAYEQYF
J: TRBJ1-2; D: TRBD1; size: few; V: TRBV20-1; DNA: TGCAGTGCTTCCCGGACAGGGGAGGATATTGGCTACACCTTC; CDR3: CSASRTGEDIGYTF
J: TRBJ1-1; D: NA; size: NA; V: TRBV20-1; DNA: TGCAGTGCTAGCTTAAGGGGTACTGAAGCTTTCTTT; CDR3: CSASLRGTEAFF
J: TRBJ2-5; D: NA; size: few; V: TRBV3-1; DNA: TGTGCCAGCAGCCAAGATCACAAACCAGACCAAGAGACCCAGTACTTC; CDR3: CASSQDHKPDQETQYF
J: TRBJ2-1; D: NA; size: NA; V: TRBV28; DNA: TGTGCCAGCAGTTTCCAGGGTACCTACAATGAGCAGTTCTTC; CDR3: CASSFQGTYNEQFF
J: TRBJ2-1; D: TRBD1; size: NA; V: TRBV27; DNA: TGTGCCACGAAACGAGGGACAGGGATAGACAATGAGCAGTTCTTC; CDR3: CATKRGTGIDNEQFF
J: TRBJ2-5; D: TRBD2; size: NA; V: TRBV24-1; DNA: TGTGCCACCAGTGATAGCAGGGAGGGAGAGACCCAGTACTTC; CDR3: CATSDSREGETQYF
J: TRBJ2-1; D: TRBD1; size: few; V: TRBV3-1; DNA: TGTGCCAGCAGCCGCCGGGACAGGTACAATGAGCAGTTCTTC; CDR3: CASSRRDRYNEQFF
J: TRBJ2-7; D: NA; size: NA; V: TRBV28; DNA: TGTGCCAGCAGTTATGCCCCATCCTACGAGCAGTACTTC; CDR3: CASSYAPSYEQYF
J: TRBJ1-2; D: NA; size: NA; V: TRBV30; DNA: TGTGCCTGGAGTTCCGCCTTCGGCTATGGCTACACCTTC; CDR3: CAWSSAFGYGYTF
J: TRBJ2-7; D: TRBD2; size: few; V: TRBV18; DNA: TGTGCCAGCTCCCCGTGGGAGCGGGGGGGCTACGAGCAGTACTTC; CDR3: CASSPWERGGYEQYF
J: TRBJ1-4; D: TRBD1; size: NA; V: TRBV6-5; DNA: TGTGTCAGCAGTTACTCTGTGGGACAGGGCGTTGGGAAACTGTTTTTT; CDR3: CVSSYSVGQGVGKLFF
J: TRBJ2-5; D: NA; size: few; V: TRBV12-3/TRBV12-4; DNA: TGTGCCAGCAGCTGGGCGTCACAAGAGACCCAGTACTTC; CDR3: CASSWASQETQYF
J: TRBJ2-5; D: TRBD1; size: NA; V: TRBV29-1; DNA: TGCAGCGCAGGACAGGGGGCAGAGAGAGAGACCCAGTACTTC; CDR3: CSAGQGAERETQYF
J: TRBJ2-1; D: TRBD1; size: NA; V: TRBV27; DNA: TGTGCCACTGGACAGGGGGCCCATGAGCAGTTCTTC; CDR3: CATGQGAHEQFF
J: TRBJ2-5; D: TRBD2; size: few; V: TRBV12-3/TRBV12-4; DNA: TGTGCCAGCAGTTCTCCACTAGCGGGGGGGCCAAAAGAGCAGTACTTC; CDR3: CASSSPLAGGPKEQYF
J: TRBJ1-1; D: NA; size: few; V: TRBV5-1; DNA: TGCGCCAGCAGCTTACTTTGGAACACTGAAGCTTTCTTT; CDR3: CASSLLWNTEAFF
J: TRBJ2-2; D: NA; size: few; V: TRBV3-1; DNA: TGTGCCAGCAGCCCAATTCAGGACACCGGGGAGCTGTTTTTT; CDR3: CASSPIQDTGELFF
J: TRBJ2-5; D: NA; size: few; V: TRBV5-1; DNA: TGCGCCAGCAGCCGGAGGGCAGGGGAGACCCAGTACTTC; CDR3: CASSRRAGETQYF
J: TRBJ2-3; D: NA; size: NA; V: TRBV24-1; DNA: TGTGCCACCAGTGACCAGGAAGGGCAGCACACAGATACGCAGTATTTT; CDR3: CATSDQEGQHTDTQYF
J: TRBJ2-1; D: NA; size: NA; V: TRBV23-1; DNA: TGTGCCAGCAGTCAATCGGGTCCGGGACATGCAAGCTACAATGAGCAGTTCTTC; CDR3: CASSQSGPGHASYNEQFF
J: TRBJ2-5; D: NA; size: NA; V: TRBV5-6; DNA: TGTGCCAGCACGGGTGTGCAGTTGTACCAAGAGACCCAGTACTTC; CDR3: CASTGVQLYQETQYF
J: TRBJ2-3; D: NA; size: NA; V: TRBV5-1; DNA: TGCGCCAGCAGCTTCGGAGGGACCGGCACAGATACGCAGTATTTT; CDR3: CASSFGGTGTDTQYF
J: TRBJ2-1; D: NA; size: few; V: TRBV29-1; DNA: TGCAGCGTCCTCCGGGTCGGAAACAATGAGCAGTTCTTC; CDR3: CSVLRVGNNEQFF
J: TRBJ1-5; D: TRBD1; size: few; V: TRBV28; DNA: TGTGCCAGCAATTGGCCGGGACAGGGAAGCAATCAGCCCCAGCATTTT; CDR3: CASNWPGQGSNQPQHF